The TCR beta chain described here comes from a study of T cells in Graves' hyperthyroidism and ophthalmopathy. In the study overall: At initial diagnosis, before any treatment had begun, peripheral blood was obtained.

Hyperthyroidism of Graves' type that showed no ophthalmopathy progression within 18 months was stable. Disease duration under 2 months; hyperthyroidism patients were aged 18 to 65. For the diagnoses, clinical symptoms, serum thyroxine and TRAb, thyroid ultrasound and orbital computed tomography were used. This clonotype appeared many times. The source material, RNA transcripts, was used to amplify TCR beta CDR3 regions. HTBI primers were employed in a first-round RT-PCR of the TCR CDR3. MiXCR was run by TCRdb on the multiplex PCR reads, yielding one entry per CDR3 protein. The sample shows hundreds of thousands of distinct CDR3 sequences, around 39% of them seen only once. CDR3 length: 13 residues. V shed 5 bases and J shed 4 bases, with 11 bases lying between them. Germline loops: CDR1 SEHNR, CDR2 FQNEAQ (reference sequence).

The chain has TRBV7-9 and TRBJ1-2; D uncertain. The receptor comes from a man between 18 and 29 years old with Graves' hyperthyroidism. Input material: blood. The CDR3 nucleotides are TGTGCCAGCAGCCCCAGCCTAGCCTATGGCTACACCTTC. It encodes CASSPSLAYGYTF.